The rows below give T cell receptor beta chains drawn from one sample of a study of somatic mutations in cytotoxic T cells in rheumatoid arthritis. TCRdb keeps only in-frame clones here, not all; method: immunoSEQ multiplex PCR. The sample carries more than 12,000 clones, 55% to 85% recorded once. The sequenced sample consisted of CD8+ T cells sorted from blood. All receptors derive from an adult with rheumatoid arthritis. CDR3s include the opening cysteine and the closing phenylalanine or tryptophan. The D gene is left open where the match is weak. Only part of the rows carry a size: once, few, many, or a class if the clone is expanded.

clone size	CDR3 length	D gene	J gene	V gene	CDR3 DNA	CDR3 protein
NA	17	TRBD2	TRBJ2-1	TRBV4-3	TGCGCCAGCAGCCCTTTGCTAGCGGGGGAGACACACAATGAGCAGTTCTTC	CASSPLLAGETHNEQFF
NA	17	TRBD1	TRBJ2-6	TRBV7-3	TGTGCCAGCAGCTCCGGGACAGGGAGCTCTGGGGCCAACGTCCTGACTTTC	CASSSGTGSSGANVLTF
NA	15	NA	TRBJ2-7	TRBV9	TGTGCCAGCAGCGTTGAAGGCGGGGGACACTACGAGCAGTACTTC	CASSVEGGGHYEQYF
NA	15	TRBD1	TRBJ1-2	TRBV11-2	TGTGCCAGCAGCCCTGGGACAGGGGGTTTCTATGGCTACACCTTC	CASSPGTGGFYGYTF
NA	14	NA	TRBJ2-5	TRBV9	TGTGCCAGCAGCGTAGTGAGCGGGCAAGAGACCCAGTACTTC	CASSVVSGQETQYF
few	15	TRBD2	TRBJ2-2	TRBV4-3	TGCGCCAGCAGCCACCTAGCGGGGTACACCGGGGAGCTGTTTTTT	CASSHLAGYTGELFF
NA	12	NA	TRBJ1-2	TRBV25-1	TGTGCCAGCAGTTTTCCTCTGACGGGCTACACCTTC	CASSFPLTGYTF
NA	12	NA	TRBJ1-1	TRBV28	TGTGCCAGCAGTCGGGGGGGGACTGAAGCTTTCTTT	CASSRGGTEAFF
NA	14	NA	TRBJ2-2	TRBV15	TGTGCCACCAGCGACAGAGTTTCCCACCGGGAGCTGTTTTTT	CATSDRVSHRELFF
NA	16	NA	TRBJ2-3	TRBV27	TGTGCCAGCAGTCGCCTCGCAGGGGACTGGACAGATACGCAGTATTTT	CASSRLAGDWTDTQYF
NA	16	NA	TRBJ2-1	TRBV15	TGTGCCACCAGCAGAGGAGTACAGGGCTCCTACAATGAGCAGTTCTTC	CATSRGVQGSYNEQFF
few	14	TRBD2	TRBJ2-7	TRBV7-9	TGTGCCAGCAGCCTGGCGGGGGGGCGTAGCGAGCAGTACTTC	CASSLAGGRSEQYF
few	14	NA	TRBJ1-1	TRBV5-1	TGCGCCAGCAGCTTGGTACCAGGGCCCACTGAAGCTTTCTTT	CASSLVPGPTEAFF
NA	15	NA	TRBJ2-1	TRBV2	TGTGCCAGCAGTGAATCGGACTTAGCCTACAATGAGCAGTTCTTC	CASSESDLAYNEQFF
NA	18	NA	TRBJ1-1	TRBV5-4	TGTGCCAGCAGCTTCTGGCCCATAAAAACGGGACAGAACACTGAAGCTTTCTTT	CASSFWPIKTGQNTEAFF
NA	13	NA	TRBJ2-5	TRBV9	TGTGCCAGCAGCCGGGGTAGTGGGGAGACCCAGTACTTC	CASSRGSGETQYF
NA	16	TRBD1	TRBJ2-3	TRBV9	TGTGCCAGCAGCGTAGGGGGGACAGGGGGGACAGATACGCAGTATTTT	CASSVGGTGGTDTQYF
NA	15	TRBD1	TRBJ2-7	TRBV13	TGTGCCAGCAGGCCGACAGGGTTGTACTCCTACGAGCAGTACTTC	CASRPTGLYSYEQYF
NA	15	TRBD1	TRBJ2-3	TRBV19	TGTGCCAGTAGCCTCAGGGGGCTTGGCACAGATACGCAGTATTTT	CASSLRGLGTDTQYF
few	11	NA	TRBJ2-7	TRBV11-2	TGTGCCAGCAGCTTGGTCTACGAGCAGTACTTC	CASSLVYEQYF
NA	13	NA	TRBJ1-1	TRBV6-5	TGTGCCAGCAGCCCGACAGCCACCACTGAAGCTTTCTTT	CASSPTATTEAFF
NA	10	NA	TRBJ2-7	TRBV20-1	TGCAGTGCTACGAACTACGAGCAGTACTTC	CSATNYEQYF